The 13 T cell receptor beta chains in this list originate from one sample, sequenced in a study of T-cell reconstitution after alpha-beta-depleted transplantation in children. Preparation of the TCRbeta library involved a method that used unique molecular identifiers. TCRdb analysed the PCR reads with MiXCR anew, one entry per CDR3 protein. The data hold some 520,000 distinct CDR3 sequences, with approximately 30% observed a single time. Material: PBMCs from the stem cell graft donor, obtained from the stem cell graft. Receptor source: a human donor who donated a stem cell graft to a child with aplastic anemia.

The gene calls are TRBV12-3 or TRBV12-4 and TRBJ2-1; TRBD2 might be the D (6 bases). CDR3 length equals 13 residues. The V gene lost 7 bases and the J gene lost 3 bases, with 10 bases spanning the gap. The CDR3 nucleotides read TGTGCCAGCACTTGGGGGGACTACAATGAGCAGTTCTTC. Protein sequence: CASTWGDYNEQFF.

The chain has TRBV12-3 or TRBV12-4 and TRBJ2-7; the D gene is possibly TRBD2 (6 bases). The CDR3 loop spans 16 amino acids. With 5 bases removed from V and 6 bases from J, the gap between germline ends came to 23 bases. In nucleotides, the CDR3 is TGTGCCAGCAGTGTCTCGGGACTTCTTGAGGGGTCCGAGCAGTACGTC. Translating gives CASSVSGLLEGSEQYV.

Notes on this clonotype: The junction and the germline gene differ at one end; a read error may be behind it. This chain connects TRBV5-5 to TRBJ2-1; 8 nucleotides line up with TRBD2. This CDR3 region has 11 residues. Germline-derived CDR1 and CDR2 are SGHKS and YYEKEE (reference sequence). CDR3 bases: TGTGCCAGCAGCTTGGATGGCGGGAGGATCTTC. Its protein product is CASSLDGGRIF.

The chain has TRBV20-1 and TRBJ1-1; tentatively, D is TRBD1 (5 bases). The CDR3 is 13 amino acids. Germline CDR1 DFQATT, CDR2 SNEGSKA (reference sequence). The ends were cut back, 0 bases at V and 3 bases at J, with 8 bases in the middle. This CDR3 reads CSAREGTDTEAFF. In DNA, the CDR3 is TGCAGTGCTAGAGAAGGGACGGACACTGAAGCTTTCTTT.

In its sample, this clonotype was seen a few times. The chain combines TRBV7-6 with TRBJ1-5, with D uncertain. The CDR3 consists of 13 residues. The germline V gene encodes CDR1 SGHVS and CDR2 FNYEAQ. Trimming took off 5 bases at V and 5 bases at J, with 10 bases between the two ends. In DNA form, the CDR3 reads TGTGCCAGCAGCGCCGGACTTTATCAGCCCCAGCATTTT. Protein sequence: CASSAGLYQPQHF. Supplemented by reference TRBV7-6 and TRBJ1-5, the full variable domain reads GAGVSQSPRYKVTKRGQDVALRCDPISGHVSLYWYRQALGQGPEFLTYFNYEAQQDKSGLPNDRFSAERPEGSISTLTIQRTEQRDSAMYRCASSAGLYQPQHFGDGTRLSIL.

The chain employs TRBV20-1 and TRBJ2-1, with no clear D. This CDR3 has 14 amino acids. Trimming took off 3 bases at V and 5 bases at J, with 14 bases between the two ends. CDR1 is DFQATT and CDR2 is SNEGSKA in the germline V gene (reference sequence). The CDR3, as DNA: TGCAGTGCTAGGTGGGATGCACGGAACAATGAGCAGTTCTTC. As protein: CSARWDARNNEQFF.

In DNA form, the CDR3 reads TGTGCCAGCAGCGCCGACTATACAGGCTACTACGAGCAGTACTTC. The encoded protein is CASSADYTGYYEQYF. V and J are TRBV9 and TRBJ2-7; D is tentatively TRBD1 or TRBD2 (5 bases each). Trimming left V 3 bases short and J 3 bases short, with 16 bases between. CDR3 length equals 15 residues. Germline V gives CDR1 SGDLS, CDR2 YYNGEE.

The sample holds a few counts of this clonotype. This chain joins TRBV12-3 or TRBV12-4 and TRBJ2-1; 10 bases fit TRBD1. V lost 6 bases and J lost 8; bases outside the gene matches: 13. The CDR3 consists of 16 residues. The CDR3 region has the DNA TGTGCCAGCAGCCGTCACGGACAGGGGGGGAGAGATGAGCAGTTCTTC. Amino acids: CASSRHGQGGRDEQFF.

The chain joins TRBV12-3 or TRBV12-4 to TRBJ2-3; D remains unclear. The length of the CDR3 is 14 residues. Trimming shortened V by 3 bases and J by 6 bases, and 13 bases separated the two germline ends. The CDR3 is CASSFYNRADTQYF. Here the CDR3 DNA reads TGTGCCAGCAGTTTTTATAATCGAGCGGATACGCAGTATTTT.

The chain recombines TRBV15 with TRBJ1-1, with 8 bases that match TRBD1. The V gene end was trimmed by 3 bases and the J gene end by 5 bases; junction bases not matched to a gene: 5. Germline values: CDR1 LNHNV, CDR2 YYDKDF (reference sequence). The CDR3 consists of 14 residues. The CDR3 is CATSRDTGGTEAFF. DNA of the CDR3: TGTGCCACCAGCAGGGATACAGGGGGTACTGAAGCTTTCTTT.

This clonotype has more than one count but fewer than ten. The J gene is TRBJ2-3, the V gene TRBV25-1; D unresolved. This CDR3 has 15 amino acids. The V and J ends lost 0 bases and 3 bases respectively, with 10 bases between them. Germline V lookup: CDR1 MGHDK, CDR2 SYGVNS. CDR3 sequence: CASSEYRYRTDTQYF. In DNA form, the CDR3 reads TGTGCCAGCAGTGAATATCGGTATAGGACAGATACGCAGTATTTT. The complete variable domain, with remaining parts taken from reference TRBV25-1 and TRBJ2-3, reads EADIYQTPRYLVIGTGKKITLECSQTMGHDKMYWYQQDPGMELHLIHYSYGVNSTEKGDLSSESTVSRIRTEHFPLTLESARPSHTSQYLCASSEYRYRTDTQYFGPGTRLTVL.

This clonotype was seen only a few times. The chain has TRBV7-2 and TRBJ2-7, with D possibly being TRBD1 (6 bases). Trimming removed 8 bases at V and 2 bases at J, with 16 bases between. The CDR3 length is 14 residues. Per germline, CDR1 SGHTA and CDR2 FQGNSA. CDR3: CASGTDRPPYEQYF. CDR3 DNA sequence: TGTGCCAGCGGGACCGACAGGCCACCCTACGAGCAGTACTTC.

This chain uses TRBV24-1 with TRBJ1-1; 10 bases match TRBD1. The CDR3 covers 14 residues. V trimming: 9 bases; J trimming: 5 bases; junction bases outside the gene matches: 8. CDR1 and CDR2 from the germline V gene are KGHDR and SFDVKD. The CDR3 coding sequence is TGTGCCACCCGGATGGGACAGGGGAAAACTGAAGCTTTCTTT. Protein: CATRMGQGKTEAFF.